This entry features one T cell receptor beta chain sequence. This entry comes from a study of blood T cell repertoires in COVID-19. This CDR3 region has 14 residues. Germline V gene sequence: CDR1 SGHRS, CDR2 YFSETQ. The V segment lost 2 bases and the J segment 3 bases; nucleotides outside the gene matches: 2. TCRdb keeps only in-frame clones here, not all; method: immunoSEQ multiplex PCR. In the table there are around 250,000 clones, over 75% of which are singletons. The sequence was collected from a woman in her fifties or sixties with acute COVID-19. The sequenced sample consisted of PBMCs or T cells enriched from blood (not recorded which). This chain uses TRBV5-1 with TRBJ2-7, with 10 bases lining up with TRBD1. CDR3 protein: CASSFGQGGYEQYF. In DNA, the CDR3 is TGCGCCAGCAGCTTCGGACAGGGGGGCTACGAGCAGTACTTC. The entire variable domain, with the rest obtained from reference TRBV5-1 and TRBJ2-7, is as follows: KAGVTQTPRYLIKTRGQQVTLSCSPISGHRSVSWYQQTPGQGLQFLFEYFSETQRNKGNFPGRFSGRQFSNSRSEMNVSTLELGDSALYLCASSFGQGGYEQYFGPGTRLTVT.